The 16 T cell receptor beta chains given below trace back to one sample, sequenced in a study of regulatory T cells in long-lasting Graves disease. TCR beta libraries were built with iRepertoire HTBI primers and Arm-PCR of CDR3 regions. One entry per CDR3 protein, called by TCRdb with MiXCR from the multiplex PCR reads. The sample shows under 300,000 distinct CDR3 sequences, around 20% of them seen only once. Time point: newly diagnosed GD, antithyroid drugs for less than 3 months. The authors made the TCR library using RNA they extracted from PBMCs. Sequenced here: peripheral blood mononuclear cells (PBMCs), sampled at new diagnosis, from a patient treated with antithyroid drugs. The receptors were gathered from a female donor with Graves disease.

This clonotype was observed many times. The rearrangement uses TRBV2 and TRBJ2-1; tentative D call: TRBD1 (5 bases). The germline V gene has CDR1 SNHLY and CDR2 FYNNEI. CDR3 length equals 14 residues. Trimming took off 10 bases at V and 1 base at J, with 14 bases between the two ends. The CDR3 nucleotides are TGTGCCAACTCGACAGATACTTCCTACAATGAGCAGTTCTTC. Residues: CANSTDTSYNEQFF.

V is TRBV7-3 and J is TRBJ2-1; TRBD2 matches at 8 bases. Trimming at V came to 2 bases and at J to 8 bases, leaving 8 bases not matched to a gene. There are 15 residues in the CDR3. CDR1 and CDR2 (germline): SGHTA, FQGTGA. In DNA form, the CDR3 reads TGTGCCAGCAGCTTAGTACGGGAGGGCCAGTATGAGCAGTTCTTC. Amino acids: CASSLVREGQYEQFF.

This clonotype was detected many times. Compared with germline, one end of the junction differs, possibly owing to a read error. The V call is TRBV20-1, the J call TRBJ2-7, with 11 bases lining up with TRBD2. The CDR3 is made up of 15 amino acids. Germline V gene data show CDR1 as DFQATT and CDR2 as SNEGSKA (reference sequence). Here the CDR3 DNA reads TGCAATGCTAGAGATCGACTAGCGGGAATGTACGAGCAGTACTTC. It yields the protein CNARDRLAGMYEQYF.

This sequence joins TRBV25-1 and TRBJ2-7, with 9 bases that match TRBD1. Trimming took 3 bases from V and 5 from J; bases not matched to a gene: 5. CDR1 and CDR2 from the germline V gene are MGHDK and SYGVNS. The CDR3 contains 14 residues. The CDR3 loop is CASSDTGGFDEQYF. Written as DNA, the CDR3 is TGTGCCAGCAGTGACACAGGGGGCTTCGACGAGCAGTACTTC.

This clonotype was seen at least ten times. The chain has TRBV28 and TRBJ2-5; 7 positions agree with TRBD1. The CDR3 consists of 15 residues. Germline lookup yields CDR1 MDHEN and CDR2 SYDVKM. The V segment lost 5 bases and the J segment 5 bases; nucleotides outside the gene matches: 11. CDR3 residues: CASSTGTDSLETQYF. CDR3 bases: TGTGCCAGCAGTACCGGGACAGACTCCTTGGAGACCCAGTACTTC.

This clonotype was found many times. This chain joins TRBV28 and TRBJ1-3, with D possibly TRBD1 on 6 matching bases. CDR1 is MDHEN, CDR2 SYDVKM, per germline. Trimming took off 6 bases at V and 3 bases at J, with 6 bases between the two ends. This CDR3 has 12 residues. CDR3 protein: CASRDSGNTIYF. DNA of the CDR3: TGTGCCAGCAGGGACAGTGGAAACACCATATATTTT. The full variable domain, in which reference TRBV28 and TRBJ1-3 provide the parts outside the CDR3, is DVKVTQSSRYLVKRTGEKVFLECVQDMDHENMFWYRQDPGLGLRLIYFSYDVKMKEKGDIPEGYSVSREKKERFSLILESASTNQTSMYLCASRDSGNTIYFGEGSWLTVV.

The chain links TRBV6-1 to TRBJ2-3; TRBD2 aligns across 13 bases. CDR1 and CDR2 from the germline V gene are MNHNS and SASEGT. The V gene end was trimmed by 7 bases and the J gene end by 5 bases; junction bases not matched to a gene: 12. CDR3 length: 17 amino acids. CDR3 region: CASTLGRGLAGRDTQYF. For the CDR3, the DNA is TGTGCCAGCACCTTAGGTCGGGGACTAGCGGGGCGAGATACGCAGTATTTT.

At least ten counts were recorded for this clonotype. The chain uses TRBV28 and TRBJ1-5, with unresolved D. Germline CDR1 MDHEN, CDR2 SYDVKM. The V end was cut by 6 bases, the J end by 4 bases, with 10 bases between. The CDR3 covers 13 residues. Here the CDR3 reads CASRQDGNQPQHF. The CDR3 coding sequence is TGTGCCAGCAGACAAGACGGAAATCAGCCCCAGCATTTT.

This clonotype was counted at least ten times. The chain recombines TRBV18 with TRBJ2-3; D is ambiguous. CDR1 and CDR2 (germline): KGHSH, LQKENI. The V end lost 3 bases, the J end lost 5 bases, and 6 bases lay between the germline ends. This CDR3 has 12 residues. The CDR3: CASSPWRDTQYF. DNA of the CDR3: TGTGCCAGCTCACCGTGGAGAGATACGCAGTATTTT.

This clonotype was observed at least ten times. The gene calls are TRBV7-3 and TRBJ2-5; D possibly matches TRBD1 or TRBD2 (5 bases each). From germline, CDR1 is SGHTA and CDR2 FQGTGA. Trimming removed 5 bases from V and 4 bases from J, with 17 bases in between. The CDR3 sequence is 15 residues long. CDR3 sequence: CASSPRGALGETQYF. The CDR3 region has the DNA TGTGCCAGCAGCCCCCGGGGCGCTTTAGGAGAGACCCAGTACTTC.

In this sample, this clonotype turned up many times. The junction shows a germline mismatch at one end, possibly a read error. V gene TRBV11-2 combines with J gene TRBJ2-4; D is unresolved. The germline gives CDR1 SGHAT, CDR2 FQNNGV. This CDR3 has 15 residues. The CDR3 is CASSQDKAGANIQYF. CDR3 nucleotides: TGCGCCAGCAGCCAAGATAAGGCAGGAGCCAACATTCAGTACTTC.

This clonotype was counted at least ten times. This chain links TRBV12-3 or TRBV12-4 with TRBJ2-2, with 16 bases fitting TRBD2. J gave up 4 bases and V 4 bases, and 12 bases lay outside the gene matches. This CDR3 comprises 20 residues. CDR3 in amino acids: CASSSSPGLAGGPGTGELFF. The CDR3, as DNA: TGTGCCAGCAGTTCCTCCCCGGGACTAGCGGGAGGGCCGGGCACCGGGGAGCTGTTTTTT.

Worth noting for this clonotype: A read error is possible here, since a much larger clone lies one base away. This CDR3 fails to terminate in the conserved phenylalanine or tryptophan, so it likely reflects a read error. The chain joins TRBV7-9 to TRBJ1-1; D is uncertain. Between the trimmed V and J ends, which lost 8 bases and 3 bases, there was a span of 10 bases. There are 12 residues in the CDR3. Germline-derived CDR1 and CDR2 are SEHNR and FQNEAQ (reference sequence). CDR3: CASSDIYTEAFL. For the CDR3, the DNA is TGTGCCAGCTCCGACATTTACACTGAAGCTTTCCTT.

This clonotype was recorded many times. This sequence joins TRBV20-1 and TRBJ1-1; D ambiguous. This CDR3 contains 11 residues. Trimming took 3 bases from V and 9 from J, leaving 11 bases between them. Germline lookup yields CDR1 DFQATT and CDR2 SNEGSKA (reference sequence). CDR3 in amino acids: CSARSAPKAFF. CDR3 sequence (DNA): TGCAGTGCTAGGTCAGCCCCGAAAGCTTTCTTT.

This clonotype occurred many times. CDR3 sequence reads: CASSGLAERSTDTQYF. The CDR3 DNA is TGCGCCAGCAGCGGGCTGGCGGAGCGTAGCACAGATACGCAGTATTTT. The chain links TRBV10-1 to TRBJ2-3; D gene uncertain. V shed 6 bases and J shed 0 bases, with 16 bases lying between them. Germline lookup yields CDR1 WNHNN and CDR2 SYGVQD (reference sequence). This CDR3 comprises 16 residues.

The chain links TRBV6-1 to TRBJ2-7; 11 bases are a match to TRBD2. The CDR3 is 15 residues long. Trimming took 6 bases from V and 6 from J; bases not matched to a gene: 10. Germline V gene lookup returns CDR1 MNHNS and CDR2 SASEGT. The CDR3: CASRSTSGRTLEQYF. The CDR3 nucleotides read TGTGCCAGCAGATCCACTAGCGGGAGAACTCTCGAGCAGTACTTC.